The 10 T cell receptor beta chains in this list originate from one sample, sequenced in a study of shared clonotypes between healthy human individuals. Sequencing used immunoSEQ multiplex PCR; TCRdb keeps in-frame clones, though not all of them. The sample has some 1.5 million clones, more than 95% seen once. Sequencing input: naive CD4+ T cells sorted from blood. Subset noted: CD45RA+ positively selected. Receptors originate from a man aged 25 to 40 in good health.

This clone was seen only once. The gene calls are TRBV29-1 and TRBJ2-5; no definite D call. CDR3 length: 12 amino acids. Trimming took 4 bases from V and 2 from J, leaving 8 bases between them. The germline V gene has CDR1 SQVTM and CDR2 ANQGSEA. The CDR3 DNA reads as TGCAGCGTTGCGGGCAGACAAGAGACCCAGTACTTC. Its translation: CSVAGRQETQYF.

The rearrangement links TRBV4-3 to TRBJ2-1; 11 positions agree with TRBD1. V was clipped by 1 base and J by 8 bases; unmatched bases: 7. The CDR3 length is 16 residues. In germline, CDR1 is LGHNA, CDR2 YSLEER. The CDR3 spells CASSQARDRGNDEQFF. The CDR3 DNA follows: TGCGCCAGCAGCCAAGCCCGGGACAGGGGGAACGATGAGCAGTTCTTC.

A note on this clone: One end of the junction varies from germline; a read error may be responsible. The chain carries TRBV7-9 and TRBJ2-1, with TRBD2 identical over 10 bases. CDR3 size: 15 residues. Germline values: CDR1 SEHNR, CDR2 FQNEAQ (reference sequence). The CDR3 DNA sequence: TGTGCCAACAGCTTAGGGACTAGCGTCTACAATGAGCAGTTCTTC. This gives the protein CANSLGTSVYNEQFF.

The CDR3 bases are TGTGCCAGCAGCGAAAGACAGGGGCTAATCTACACCTTC. It specifies CASSERQGLIYTF. This chain connects TRBV7-2 to TRBJ1-2, with 8 positions matching TRBD1. Per the germline V gene, CDR1 is SGHTA and CDR2 is FQGNSA. The CDR3 consists of 13 residues. Germline trimming cut 5 bases from V and 10 bases from J; bases unmatched to any gene: 9.

The rearrangement uses TRBV6-4 and TRBJ2-2, with a weak D call TRBD1 (7 bases). V lost 7 bases, J lost 3 bases, and 12 bases lay in between. The CDR3 is 14 residues long. Germline CDR1 reads MRHNA; CDR2 reads SNTAGT. The CDR3 spells CASKGRGDTGELFF. The CDR3 DNA reads TGTGCCAGCAAAGGCAGGGGGGACACCGGGGAGCTGTTTTTT.

The rearrangement links TRBV6-1 to TRBJ1-1; D remains unclear. Trimming removed 9 bases at V and 5 bases at J, with 7 bases between. In germline, CDR1 is MNHNS, CDR2 SASEGT. The CDR3 totals 10 residues. CDR3 nucleotide sequence: TGTGCCAGTAGTAGGACTGAAGCTTTCTTT. It translates to CASSRTEAFF.

The chain is built from TRBV20-1 and TRBJ2-1; 7 nucleotides align to TRBD2. CDR1 is DFQATT, CDR2 SNEGSKA, per germline (reference sequence). The ends lost 3 bases at V and 11 bases at J; junction bases unmatched: 4. The CDR3 extends over 11 amino acids. The CDR3 nucleotides read TGCAGTGCTAGTGGACTAGTTCAGCAGTTCTTC. It yields the protein CSASGLVQQFF.

The V call is TRBV2, the J call TRBJ2-2; 9 bases are shared with TRBD1. V shed 8 bases and J 7 bases; nucleotides not matched to a gene: 2. The CDR3 totals 12 residues. In germline, CDR1 is SNHLY, CDR2 FYNNEI. CDR3 protein: CASGGQGGELFF. In DNA, the CDR3 is TGTGCCAGCGGGGGACAGGGCGGGGAGCTGTTTTTT.

Concerning this clone itself: The sample carries other DNA sequences with the same CDR3. V is TRBV7-2 and J is TRBJ1-5; TRBD1 might be the D (5 bases). In germline, CDR1 is SGHTA, CDR2 FQGNSA. The CDR3 runs 14 residues. V was cut by 1 base and J by 7 bases, with 11 bases left in between. CDR3 sequence reads: CASSLGGRDQPQHF. The CDR3 DNA reads as TGTGCCAGCAGCTTAGGAGGGAGGGACCAGCCCCAGCATTTT.

The chain joins TRBV11-2 to TRBJ2-1; no firm D call. The length of the CDR3 is 15 residues. In germline, CDR1 is SGHAT, CDR2 FQNNGV. V dropped 4 bases and J dropped 3 bases, with 13 bases sitting between them. CDR3 bases: TGTGCCAGCAGCTATGAGGCACAAAACTACAATGAGCAGTTCTTC. This codes for CASSYEAQNYNEQFF. Looking up the rest from reference TRBV11-2 and TRBJ2-1 gives the full variable domain: EAGVAQSPRYKIIEKRQSVAFWCNPISGHATLYWYQQILGQGPKLLIQFQNNGVVDDSQLPKDRFSAERLKGVDSTLKIQPAKLEDSAVYLCASSYEAQNYNEQFFGPGTRLTVL.